A single sample is the source of the 6 T cell receptor beta chains below, sequenced in a study of PD-1 blockade in classical Hodgkin lymphoma (TCRdb year 2020). The time point tag for this specimen amounts to: cycle 4 day 1 (C4D1), after about 6 weeks of nivolumab. Relapse after autologous stem cell transplantation had occurred in all trial patients, and cohorts A, B and C were distinguished by prior brentuximab vedotin exposure. Using a Miltenyi CD4+ T cell isolation kit, CD4+ T cells were purified from thawed PBMCs through magnetic negative selection. The protocol used for the library was the immunoSEQ multiplex PCR assay. TCRdb retrieved this table from immuneACCESS and kept in-frame rearrangements only. Not all clones are present; in checked studies, unresolved V genes account for under half, and no reason is known for the remainder. This sample gives fewer than 35,000 clones in total; around four fifths of them show up just once. Together, the top ten hold over 0.75% of the sample.

Sequenced material: CD4+ T cells from blood, taken before the fourth cycle of nivolumab. The receptors stem from a human donor with classical Hodgkin lymphoma.

The chain employs TRBV2 and TRBJ2-5; 10 nucleotides agree with TRBD1. Germline V gives CDR1 SNHLY, CDR2 FYNNEI. The CDR3 totals 15 residues. The trim removed 6 bases at V and 5 bases at J, leaving 9 bases unmatched. In DNA, the CDR3 is TGTGCCAGCAGGAAGGAGACAGGGGGCGCGGAGACCCAGTACTTC. Translated: CASRKETGGAETQYF.

The chain employs TRBV2 and TRBJ1-1, with D possibly matching TRBD1 (5 bases). The CDR3 loop spans 13 amino acids. With 6 bases removed from V and 5 bases from J, the gap between germline ends came to 13 bases. Germline lookup yields CDR1 SNHLY and CDR2 FYNNEI. In DNA, the CDR3 is TGTGCCAGCAGCCCAGGGTACGGGACTGAAGCTTTCTTT. Translating gives CASSPGYGTEAFF.

This clone is a singleton in its sample. V usage is TRBV30 and J usage is TRBJ2-1; 8 bases align to TRBD2. Trimming removed 3 bases from V and 10 bases from J; junction bases left unmatched: 11. The CDR3 contains 14 residues. Germline CDR1 reads GTSNPN; CDR2 reads SVGIG (reference sequence). CDR3 sequence: CAWRPAGGPKEQFF. In DNA form, the CDR3 reads TGTGCCTGGAGACCGGCGGGGGGTCCCAAAGAGCAGTTCTTC.

The rearrangement uses TRBV2 and TRBJ1-2, with D unclear. Looked up from germline, CDR1 is SNHLY and CDR2 is FYNNEI. Trimming removed 8 bases from V and 8 bases from J, with 21 bases in between. The CDR3 covers 14 residues. In nucleotides, the CDR3 is TGTGCCAGCGCAGAGGGTAAAGGGCGGTTCGGCTACACCTTC. This codes for CASAEGKGRFGYTF.

J is TRBJ1-1 and V is TRBV28; no firm D call. The V gene's germline CDR1 is MDHEN and CDR2 SYDVKM. This CDR3 spans 15 amino acids. The V end was cut by 5 bases, the J end by 6 bases, with 19 bases between. The CDR3 protein is CASSPLSGVGAEAFF. CDR3 DNA sequence: TGTGCCAGCAGTCCCTTATCCGGGGTCGGGGCTGAAGCTTTCTTT. The entire variable domain, with the rest obtained from reference TRBV28 and TRBJ1-1, is as follows: DVKVTQSSRYLVKRTGEKVFLECVQDMDHENMFWYRQDPGLGLRLIYFSYDVKMKEKGDIPEGYSVSREKKERFSLILESASTNQTSMYLCASSPLSGVGAEAFFGQGTRLTVV.

The rearrangement links TRBV7-6 to TRBJ2-7; D tentatively fits TRBD1 or TRBD2 (5 bases each). The germline V gene encodes CDR1 SGHVS and CDR2 FNYEAQ. V was cut by 5 bases and J by 7 bases, with 18 bases left in between. The CDR3 contains 14 residues. The CDR3 spells CASSPGPTLYEQYF. The CDR3 DNA is TGTGCCAGCAGCCCGGGACCGACCCTATATGAGCAGTACTTC.